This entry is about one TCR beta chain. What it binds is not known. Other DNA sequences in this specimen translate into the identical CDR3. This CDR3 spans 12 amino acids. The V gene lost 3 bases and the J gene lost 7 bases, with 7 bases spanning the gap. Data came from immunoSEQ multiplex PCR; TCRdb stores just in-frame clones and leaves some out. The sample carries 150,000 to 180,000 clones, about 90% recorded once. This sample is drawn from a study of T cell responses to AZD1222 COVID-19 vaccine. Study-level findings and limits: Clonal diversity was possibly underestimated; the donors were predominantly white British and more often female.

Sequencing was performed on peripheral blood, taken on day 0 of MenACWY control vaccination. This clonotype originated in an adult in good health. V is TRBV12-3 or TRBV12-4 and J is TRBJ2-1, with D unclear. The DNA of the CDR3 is TGTGCCAGCAGTTTGAGAGGAAATGAGCAGTTCTTC. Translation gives CASSLRGNEQFF.